These 18 T cell receptor beta chains share one sample of origin, sequenced in a study of memory CD4+ T cells and cytomegalovirus serostatus (dated by TCRdb to 2018 to 2020). A FACSAria II was used to sort memory CD4+ T cells, defined as single viable CD3+CD4+CD8-CD45RO+ cells. The method behind the library was the immunoSEQ multiplex PCR assay. TCRdb carries this immuneACCESS record with in-frame sequences only. Its versions omit some clonotypes, under half of them owing to an unresolved V gene in the studies checked, with the rest unexplained. The sample contains about 64,000 clones, approximately 71% of them found a single time. About 1% of the sample belongs to the ten largest clones. Material: memory CD4+ T cells from blood. Every receptor here comes from an adult in good health and CMV-seronegative.

CDR3 nucleotide sequence: TGTGCCAGCAGTTTATTTGGGACCGGGGATAAAGATGAGACCCAGTACTTC. Translation: CASSLFGTGDKDETQYF. The V gene is TRBV27, the J gene TRBJ2-5; D could derive from TRBD1 or TRBD2 (5 bases each). The V gene lost 1 base and the J gene lost 5 bases, with 20 bases spanning the gap. The germline V gene has CDR1 MNHEY and CDR2 SMNVEV (reference sequence). The CDR3 covers 17 residues.

The V call is TRBV7-8, the J call TRBJ1-2; D is unclear. Germline V lookup: CDR1 SGHVS, CDR2 FQNEAQ. The germline V and J ends were trimmed by 1 base and 4 bases, with 7 bases remaining between them. This CDR3 region has 13 residues. The CDR3 sequence: CASSLESSYGYTF. In DNA form, the CDR3 reads TGTGCCAGCAGCTTAGAAAGTTCCTATGGCTACACCTTC.

The chain links TRBV7-9 to TRBJ1-1; 7 positions agree with TRBD1. The CDR3 is 15 residues long. Germline CDR1 and CDR2: SEHNR and FQNEAQ (reference sequence). With 2 bases clipped from V and 0 bases from J, the junction kept 3 bases outside the gene matches. CDR3 amino acids: CASSLTGAMNTEAFF. In nucleotides, the CDR3 is TGTGCCAGCAGCTTAACAGGGGCGATGAACACTGAAGCTTTCTTT. The full variable domain, its missing parts supplied by reference TRBV7-9 and TRBJ1-1, is DTGVSQNPRHKITKRGQNVTFRCDPISEHNRLYWYRQTLGQGPEFLTYFQNEAQLEKSRLLSDRFSAERPKGSFSTLEIQRTEQGDSAMYLCASSLTGAMNTEAFFGQGTRLTVV.

This chain connects TRBV30 to TRBJ2-1; a weak D match, TRBD1 (5 bases). Trimming removed 5 bases at V and 6 bases at J, with 14 bases between. This CDR3 has 13 amino acids. In germline, CDR1 is GTSNPN, CDR2 SVGIG (reference sequence). CDR3 coding DNA: TGTGCCTGGGGCACGCTAGGGGCCAATGAGCAGTTCTTC. It yields the protein CAWGTLGANEQFF. The variable domain in full, completed from reference TRBV30 and TRBJ2-1, reads SQTIHQWPATLVQPVGSPLSLECTVEGTSNPNLYWYRQAAGRGLQLLFYSVGIGQISSEVPQNLSASRPQDRQFILSSKKLLLSDSGFYLCAWGTLGANEQFFGPGTRLTVL.

This clone was observed a few times. The V gene is TRBV4-2, the J gene TRBJ1-5; the D gene is possibly TRBD1 (6 bases). V dropped 4 bases and J dropped 5 bases, with 15 bases sitting between them. This CDR3 has 15 amino acids. Per germline, CDR1 LGHNA and CDR2 YNFKEQ. The CDR3: CASSPGAQDDQPQHF. Here the CDR3 DNA reads TGTGCCAGCAGCCCAGGGGCCCAGGACGATCAGCCCCAGCATTTT.

This clone has only one observation. The chain recombines TRBV4-1 with TRBJ1-1; D call uncertain. The V gene lost 0 bases and the J gene lost 0 bases, with 11 bases spanning the gap. The CDR3 sequence is 16 residues long. The germline CDR1 and CDR2 sequences are MGHRA and YSYEKL. CDR3: CASSQDSLLMNTEAFF. CDR3 nucleotide sequence: TGCGCCAGCAGCCAAGATAGTCTGTTAATGAACACTGAAGCTTTCTTT.

The chain has TRBV27 and TRBJ2-3; 14 nucleotides agree with TRBD2. V dropped 5 bases and J dropped 6; count of bases not matched to a gene: 19. Germline V lookup: CDR1 MNHEY, CDR2 SMNVEV (reference sequence). This CDR3 contains 20 residues. CDR3 bases: TGTGCCAGCAGTCGGGGGACTAGCGGGAGACGGCGGGCAGGGGCGGATACGCAGTATTTT. Translation: CASSRGTSGRRRAGADTQYF.

The V and J genes are TRBV4-3 and TRBJ2-1; D may be TRBD2 (5 bases). Germline-derived CDR1 and CDR2 are LGHNA and YSLEER. The CDR3 extends over 18 amino acids. The V gene lost 4 bases and the J gene lost 5 bases, with 24 bases spanning the gap. CDR3 sequence reads: CASSLQPSSYGVNNEQFF. The CDR3 DNA reads TGCGCCAGCAGCCTACAACCATCTAGTTACGGGGTCAACAATGAGCAGTTCTTC.

About this clone: Different DNA sequences within this sample yield the same CDR3. This chain links TRBV6-5 with TRBJ1-2; D gene ambiguous. The germline V gene has CDR1 MNHEY and CDR2 SVGAGI. The V end lost 0 bases, the J end lost 2 bases, and 7 bases lay between the germline ends. This CDR3 contains 14 residues. CDR3 coding DNA: TGTGCCAGCAGTTACTCGGGCACGAACTATGGCTACACCTTC. It encodes CASSYSGTNYGYTF.

The chain couples TRBV28 to TRBJ1-5; D is perhaps TRBD1 (5 bases). There are 14 residues in the CDR3. Trimming left V 5 bases short and J 4 bases short, with 12 bases between. Germline CDR1 reads MDHEN; CDR2 reads SYDVKM. The CDR3 nucleotides are TGTGCCAGCAGTCCCGAATACAGGAATCAGCCCCAGCATTTT. Translating it yields CASSPEYRNQPQHF.

In its sample, this clone was seen a few times. The CDR3 coding sequence is TGTGCCAGCAGGACAGGAGGCGGGAGGAGGGAGACCCAGTACTTC. Its protein product is CASRTGGGRRETQYF. The J gene is TRBJ2-5, the V gene TRBV6-1, with 8 bases that match TRBD2. The V gene's germline CDR1 is MNHNS and CDR2 SASEGT. The CDR3 is 15 amino acids. Trimming removed 6 bases from V and 5 bases from J; junction bases left unmatched: 11.

This clone was seen only once. This rearrangement joins TRBV6-5 to TRBJ2-1; 8 bases fit TRBD2. The CDR3 consists of 16 residues. CDR1 is MNHEY and CDR2 is SVGAGI in the germline V gene. Unmatched junction bases numbered 9, after V lost 0 bases and J lost 8 bases. DNA of the CDR3: TGTGCCAGCAGTTACTCTGGGGGCCCGGGGGGGTATGAGCAGTTCTTC. Amino acids: CASSYSGGPGGYEQFF.

In nucleotides, the CDR3 is TGTGCCAGCAGCCTCAAAGGGCAGGGGAACACTGAAGCTTTCTTT. It codes for CASSLKGQGNTEAFF. The V and J genes are TRBV4-2 and TRBJ1-1, with D perhaps TRBD1 (5 bases). This CDR3 contains 15 residues. Germline assignment: CDR1 LGHNA and CDR2 YNFKEQ. Trimming took off 4 bases at V and 1 base at J, with 13 bases between the two ends.

The DNA of the CDR3 is TGCGCCAGCAGCTTGGCCGGGACTAGCGGGAGTTTGGAGACCCAGTACTTC. The encoded protein is CASSLAGTSGSLETQYF. The genes are TRBV5-1 and TRBJ2-5; 14 bases agree with TRBD2. J gave up 5 bases and V 0 bases, and 6 bases lay outside the gene matches. Per the germline V gene, CDR1 is SGHRS and CDR2 is YFSETQ. The CDR3 sequence is 17 residues long.

The rearrangement joins TRBV4-2 to TRBJ2-5; D unresolved. Germline V lookup: CDR1 LGHNA, CDR2 YNFKEQ. This CDR3 spans 14 amino acids. Trimming took 2 bases from V and 1 from J, leaving 8 bases between them. CDR3 bases: TGTGCCAGCAGCCAATTCCGGGTCCAAGAGACCCAGTACTTC. Translated, it gives CASSQFRVQETQYF.

CDR3 residues: CASSLLRERSYF. The DNA of the CDR3 is TGTGCCAGCAGTTTACTCAGGGAGAGATCGTACTTC. The V call is TRBV28, the J call TRBJ2-7; D may correspond to TRBD1 or TRBD2 (5 bases each). CDR1 is MDHEN and CDR2 is SYDVKM in the germline V gene. CDR3 size: 12 residues. V lost 2 bases and J 12 bases, leaving 14 bases between the germline ends.

This clone was picked up one time. The chain combines TRBV30 with TRBJ2-2; 8 bases are shared with TRBD1. This CDR3 has 15 residues. V dropped 3 bases and J dropped 3; count of bases not matched to a gene: 6. From germline, CDR1 is GTSNPN and CDR2 SVGIG (reference sequence). The CDR3 here is CAWRGQGADTGELFF. CDR3 in DNA: TGTGCCTGGAGAGGGCAGGGGGCGGACACCGGGGAGCTGTTTTTT.

The genes are TRBV27 and TRBJ1-2; TRBD1 agrees at 7 bases. V lost 6 bases and J lost 4; bases outside the gene matches: 11. Germline V CDR1 and CDR2: MNHEY, SMNVEV (reference sequence). The CDR3 covers 15 residues. In DNA, the CDR3 is TGTGCCAGCAGGGCCACAGGGGAGGTGAGCTATGGCTACACCTTC. Its translation is CASRATGEVSYGYTF.